This TCR beta chain derives from a study of naive and memory T cell subsets. Study results and limitations: Naive repertoires, especially CD8, held a few larger clonotypes, possibly memory cells re-expressing CD45RA.

An equimolar mix of two oligonucleotides served as the beta constant-region primer for TRBC1 and TRBC2. Nested alpha and beta constant-region primers with the SP2 primer drove four PCR rounds on ligated cDNA. One entry per CDR3 protein, called by TCRdb with MiXCR from the UMI-ligation and nested PCR reads. The table records roughly 83,000 distinct CDR3 sequences, about 11% of them present only once. CMV status came from CD4+ T cell IFNgamma after overnight CMV lysate stimulation of fresh PBMCs. Notes on this clonotype: The antigen is not known.

The ends were cut back, 4 bases at V and 0 bases at J, with 10 bases in the middle. This CDR3 has 14 residues. Germline lookup yields CDR1 DFQATT and CDR2 SNEGSKA (reference sequence). The chain couples TRBV20-1 to TRBJ2-4; perhaps TRBD2 as D (6 bases). The clonotype comes from a human donor in good health. Sequencing input: naive CD4+ T cells from blood. CDR3 residues: CSATRGLAKNIQYF. The CDR3, as DNA: TGCAGTGCTACTAGGGGACTAGCCAAAAACATTCAGTACTTC.